The rows below give T cell receptor beta chains drawn from one sample of a study of T cell responses to AZD1222 COVID-19 vaccine. This table comes from immunoSEQ multiplex PCR, and its TCRdb copy is limited to in-frame clones, with some not included. The sample gives about 140,000 clones, around 90% of which show up once; 1.1% to 1.5% is in the top ten. The sequencing used peripheral blood, collected on day 0 of AZD1222 vaccination. These receptors came from an adult in good health. CDR3s include the opening cysteine and the closing phenylalanine or tryptophan. Each record gives: J gene, V gene, D gene, clone size, CDR3 protein, CDR3 DNA. A D gene is named only where the DNA matches it firmly. Part of the rows lack a size; the others show once, few, many or a class for expanded clones.

TRBJ1-1 TRBV6-5 . once CASRNPVGTEAFF TGTGCCAGCAGGAACCCGGTTGGCACTGAAGCTTTCTTT
TRBJ2-7 TRBV12-5 . . CASGLPNYEQYF TGTGCTAGTGGTCTCCCCAACTACGAGCAGTACTTC
TRBJ1-1 TRBV5-1 . . CASSLGGSMNTEAFF TGCGCCAGCAGCTTGGGTGGCAGCATGAACACTGAAGCTTTCTTT
TRBJ1-1 TRBV12-3/TRBV12-4 . . CASSLAGGFEAFF TGTGCCAGCAGTTTAGCGGGAGGGTTTGAAGCTTTCTTT
TRBJ1-1 TRBV28 . . CASSSSGLEAFF TGTGCCAGCAGTTCTTCAGGACTTGAAGCTTTCTTT
TRBJ2-3 TRBV7-2 TRBD2 . CASSLRASGGGNTQYF TGTGCCAGCAGCTTACGTGCTAGCGGGGGAGGTAATACGCAGTATTTT
TRBJ1-2 TRBV15 . few CATSRDLPGDGYTF TGTGCCACCAGCAGAGATCTCCCCGGTGATGGCTACACCTTC
TRBJ1-1 TRBV18 TRBD1 . CASSPDRGAEAFF TGTGCCAGCTCACCTGACAGGGGCGCTGAAGCTTTCTTT
TRBJ1-6 TRBV30 . . CAWSASFRNSPLHF TGTGCCTGGAGTGCCAGTTTTCGGAATTCACCCCTCCACTTT
TRBJ2-3 TRBV4-2 . . CASSQDQGITDTQYF TGTGCCAGCAGCCAAGATCAGGGGATCACAGATACGCAGTATTTT
TRBJ1-1 TRBV30 TRBD1 once CAWNPGGAGTEAFF TGTGCCTGGAACCCAGGGGGCGCCGGCACTGAAGCTTTCTTT
TRBJ2-7 TRBV7-9 . once CASSFQGYEQYF TGTGCCAGCAGCTTTCAGGGATACGAGCAGTACTTC
TRBJ2-7 TRBV5-6 TRBD1 . CASSRDREDEQYF TGTGCCAGCAGCCGGGACAGGGAAGACGAGCAGTACTTC
TRBJ2-5 TRBV6-5 TRBD2 many CASSPTSGGAETQYF TGTGCCAGCAGTCCGACTAGCGGGGGGGCAGAGACCCAGTACTTC
TRBJ2-2 TRBV2 TRBD2 few CASSGLAGGTGELFF TGTGCCAGCAGCGGACTAGCGGGAGGCACCGGGGAGCTGTTTTTT
TRBJ1-1 TRBV10-3 . once CAIRDQTEAFF TGTGCCATCAGGGATCAGACTGAAGCTTTCTTT
TRBJ1-5 TRBV6-6 . . CASSPLGGDQPQHF TGTGCCAGCAGTCCCCTGGGGGGAGATCAGCCCCAGCATTTT
TRBJ1-4 TRBV5-1 TRBD1 . CASSLQGATGEKLFF TGCGCCAGCAGCTTACAGGGGGCCACCGGTGAAAAACTGTTTTTT
TRBJ1-2 TRBV5-4 . . CASSTGVDYGYTF TGTGCCAGCAGCACCGGGGTCGACTATGGCTACACCTTC
TRBJ1-3 TRBV30 . . CAWSSGDSGNTIYF TGTGCCTGGAGTTCAGGGGACTCTGGAAACACCATATATTTT
TRBJ2-3 TRBV29-1 . . CSESTSDTQYF TGCAGCGAATCCACCTCAGATACGCAGTATTTT
TRBJ1-5 TRBV6-5 TRBD1 . CASSLQGTRPQHF TGTGCCAGCAGCCTACAGGGGACACGGCCCCAGCATTTT
TRBJ1-1 TRBV6-2/TRBV6-3 . once CASSYTANTEAFF TGTGCCAGCAGTTACACGGCCAACACTGAAGCTTTCTTT
TRBJ2-1 TRBV24-1 . . CATSDWVAASGYEQFF TGTGCCACCAGTGATTGGGTAGCAGCCTCTGGTTATGAGCAGTTCTTC
TRBJ1-1 TRBV6-6 TRBD1 once CASTQGQGAAEAFF TGTGCCAGCACCCAGGGACAGGGGGCCGCTGAAGCTTTCTTT
TRBJ1-5 TRBV5-1 . . CASSLSGNQPQHF TGCGCCAGCAGCTTGAGCGGTAACCAGCCCCAGCATTTT
TRBJ2-7 TRBV6-5 . . CASSAHGQQYF TGTGCCAGCAGCGCGCACGGGCAACAGTACTTC
TRBJ1-6 TRBV7-8 . . CASSLEGRVPSPLHF TGTGCCAGCAGCTTAGAGGGCAGGGTCCCTTCACCCCTCCACTTT
TRBJ2-1 TRBV6-5 . . CASGVPQWQFF TGTGCCAGCGGGGTGCCACAGTGGCAGTTCTTC
TRBJ1-2 TRBV5-4 TRBD1 . CASSHGTAPFNYGYTF TGTGCCAGCAGCCATGGGACAGCCCCCTTTAACTATGGCTACACCTTC
TRBJ1-2 TRBV3-1/TRBV3-2 . . CASSQRDNNYGYTF TGTGCCAGCAGCCAAAGGGACAATAACTATGGCTACACCTTC
TRBJ1-2 TRBV28 TRBD1 . CASVTGGSGYGYTF TGTGCCAGCGTCACAGGGGGTAGTGGGTATGGCTACACCTTC
TRBJ1-1 TRBV3-1/TRBV3-2 TRBD1 . CASSGTGGNTEAFF TGTGCCAGCAGCGGGACAGGGGGCAACACTGAAGCTTTCTTT
TRBJ1-4 TRBV28 . once CASSLTGGEKLFF TGTGCCAGCAGTCTCACAGGCGGTGAAAAACTGTTTTTT
TRBJ2-1 TRBV15 . . CATSRGPRRSYNEQFF TGTGCCACCAGCAGGGGGCCCAGGCGCTCCTACAATGAGCAGTTCTTC
TRBJ1-3 TRBV7-6 TRBD1 . CASSPSPGTGESTIYF TGTGCCAGCAGCCCGTCACCCGGGACAGGGGAGAGCACCATATATTTT
TRBJ1-6 TRBV2 . . CASTQAPNSPLHF TGTGCCAGCACACAGGCCCCAAATTCACCCCTCCACTTT
TRBJ1-6 TRBV5-1 . . CASSLGDSWSSYNSPLHF TGCGCCAGCAGCTTGGGTGACAGCTGGAGCTCCTATAATTCACCCCTCCACTTT
TRBJ1-2 TRBV15 . . CATSRDYAGVASYGYTF TGTGCCACCAGCAGAGATTATGCAGGGGTCGCTTCTTATGGCTACACCTTC
TRBJ2-7 TRBV28 . . CASRAKRTGALAPYEQYF TGTGCCAGCAGGGCTAAGAGAACGGGGGCCCTCGCTCCCTACGAGCAGTACTTC
TRBJ2-3 TRBV9 TRBD2 . CASSVAGGPVDTQYF TGTGCCAGCAGCGTGGCGGGAGGGCCCGTGGATACGCAGTATTTT
TRBJ1-2 TRBV5-6 TRBD1 . CASSATGNYGYTF TGTGCCAGCAGTGCGACAGGGAATTATGGCTACACCTTC